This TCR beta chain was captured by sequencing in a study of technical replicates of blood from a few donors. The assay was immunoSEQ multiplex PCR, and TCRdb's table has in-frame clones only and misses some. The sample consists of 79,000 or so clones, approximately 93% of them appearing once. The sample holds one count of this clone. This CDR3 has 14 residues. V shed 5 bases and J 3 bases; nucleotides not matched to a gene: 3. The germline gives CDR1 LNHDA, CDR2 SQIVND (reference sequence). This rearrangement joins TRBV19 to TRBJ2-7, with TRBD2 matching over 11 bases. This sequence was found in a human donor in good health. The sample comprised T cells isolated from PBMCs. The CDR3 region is CASSPGLAGYEQYF. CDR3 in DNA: TGTGCCAGTAGTCCCGGACTAGCGGGCTACGAGCAGTACTTC.